This T cell receptor beta chain was identified in a study of blood T cell repertoires in COVID-19. Overall study context: Acute-phase and convalescent COVID-19 samples originated in the United States, Italy and Spain. T cells, B-cell-depleted T cells, or PBMCs provided the cDNA or gDNA that served as material.

Produced via immunoSEQ multiplex PCR; TCRdb's table is partial and in-frame only. The sample holds roughly 36,000 clones, about 85% seen once. Unmatched junction bases numbered 5, after V lost 5 bases and J lost 7 bases. Germline CDR1 is LNHNV and CDR2 is YYDKDF (reference sequence). This CDR3 is built from 14 residues. This clone occurred a few times. Sequenced: peripheral blood. This chain joins TRBV15 and TRBJ1-6; the match to TRBD1 covers 7 bases. The sequence was obtained from a man between 60 and 75 years old with acute or convalescent COVID-19. The CDR3 spells CATSGGQTNSPLHF. The CDR3 DNA reads TGTGCCACCAGCGGGGGACAGACCAATTCACCCCTCCACTTT.